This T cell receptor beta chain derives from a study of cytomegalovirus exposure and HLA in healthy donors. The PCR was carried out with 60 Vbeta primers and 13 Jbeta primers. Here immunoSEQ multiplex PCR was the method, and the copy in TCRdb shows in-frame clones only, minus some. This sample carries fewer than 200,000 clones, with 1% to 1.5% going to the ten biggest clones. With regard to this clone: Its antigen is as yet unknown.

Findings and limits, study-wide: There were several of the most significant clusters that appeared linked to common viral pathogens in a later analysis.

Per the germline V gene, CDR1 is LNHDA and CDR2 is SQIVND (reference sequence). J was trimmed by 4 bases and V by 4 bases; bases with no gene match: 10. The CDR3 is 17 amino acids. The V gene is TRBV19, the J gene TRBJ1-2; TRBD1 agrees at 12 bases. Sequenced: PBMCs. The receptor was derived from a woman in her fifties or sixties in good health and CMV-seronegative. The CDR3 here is CASSNPGQGAVPYGYTF. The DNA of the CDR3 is TGTGCCAGTAGTAATCCGGGACAGGGGGCAGTACCCTATGGCTACACCTTC.